This T cell receptor (beta chain) was sequenced during a study of T-cell memory formation after mild COVID-19. A few counts support this clonotype. A 5'RACE reaction primed in the constant segment made cDNA libraries of TCR alpha and TCR beta, and these carried sample barcodes and UMIs. TCRdb reprocessed the 5' RACE reads with MiXCR, giving one entry per CDR3 protein. The table shows about 470,000 distinct CDR3 sequences, with around a quarter occurring only once. The CDR3 covers 15 residues. Germline CDR1 LGHNA, CDR2 YSLEER. V shed 0 bases and J shed 8 bases, with 16 bases lying between them. This sequence originates from an adult woman who had mild COVID-19 (a few samples of this study predate the infection). Cell type and time point are not known. This chain joins TRBV4-3 and TRBJ1-2, with D unclear. Sequenced input: PBMCs or a T cell subset sorted from them (not recorded which). The CDR3: CASSQDAGEYWGYTF. The CDR3 DNA sequence: TGCGCCAGCAGCCAAGATGCAGGCGAATACTGGGGCTACACCTTC.